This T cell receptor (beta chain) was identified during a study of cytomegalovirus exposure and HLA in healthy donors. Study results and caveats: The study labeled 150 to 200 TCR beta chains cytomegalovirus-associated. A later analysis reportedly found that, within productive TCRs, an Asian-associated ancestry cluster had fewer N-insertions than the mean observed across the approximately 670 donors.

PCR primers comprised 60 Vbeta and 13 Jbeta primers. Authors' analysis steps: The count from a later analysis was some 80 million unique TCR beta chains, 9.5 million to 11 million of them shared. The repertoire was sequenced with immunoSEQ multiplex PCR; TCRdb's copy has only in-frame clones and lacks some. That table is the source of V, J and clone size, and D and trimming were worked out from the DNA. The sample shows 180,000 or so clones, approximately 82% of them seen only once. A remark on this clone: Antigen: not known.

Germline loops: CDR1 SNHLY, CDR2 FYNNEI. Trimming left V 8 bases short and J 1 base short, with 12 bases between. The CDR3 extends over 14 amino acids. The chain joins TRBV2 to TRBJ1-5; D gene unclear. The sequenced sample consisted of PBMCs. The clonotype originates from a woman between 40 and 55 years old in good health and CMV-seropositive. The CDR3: CASWPGRSNQPQHF. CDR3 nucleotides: TGTGCCAGCTGGCCGGGAAGGAGCAATCAGCCCCAGCATTTT.